The 27 T cell receptor beta chains below come from one sample, sequenced in a study of cytomegalovirus exposure and HLA in healthy donors. Both 60 Vbeta primers and 13 Jbeta primers went into the PCR. TCRdb's copy holds only in-frame clones and misses some; the assay was immunoSEQ multiplex PCR. The sample lists 150,000 to 200,000 clones, less than 90% occurring once. Sequenced material: PBMCs. The receptors come from a man in his late teens or twenties in good health and CMV-seronegative.

The chain combines TRBV29-1 with TRBJ1-1; TRBD1 matches 8 bases. Germline CDR1 is SQVTM and CDR2 is ANQGSEA. The CDR3 consists of 13 residues. The V and J ends lost 6 bases and 4 bases, in that order; junction bases with no gene match: 7. The CDR3 protein is CSVQGVGITEAFF. Written as DNA, the CDR3 is TGCAGCGTACAGGGGGTGGGTATCACTGAAGCTTTCTTT.

The chain joins TRBV11-2 to TRBJ2-7, with 9 bases identical to TRBD2. The CDR3 contains 16 residues. Looked up from germline, CDR1 is SGHAT and CDR2 is FQNNGV. Trimming at V came to 0 bases and at J to 7 bases, leaving 10 bases not matched to a gene. CDR3 loop: CASSLEGSSGREEQYF. In DNA form, the CDR3 reads TGTGCCAGCAGCTTAGAAGGAAGTAGCGGGAGAGAAGAGCAGTACTTC.

The rearrangement joins TRBV5-1 to TRBJ2-7; D ambiguous. The V and J ends lost 0 bases and 4 bases respectively, with 29 bases between them. The germline V gene encodes CDR1 SGHRS and CDR2 YFSETQ. The CDR3 totals 20 residues. The CDR3 bases are TGCGCCAGCAGCTTGGCCGAATTCAAGTCTGTGCAGGCGTCTCGTTACGAGCAGTACTTC. Its protein product is CASSLAEFKSVQASRYEQYF.

The V and J genes are TRBV5-4 and TRBJ2-5; D uncertain. The CDR3 has 13 amino acids. V was trimmed by 4 bases and J by 5 bases, leaving 12 bases between them. The germline V gene has CDR1 SGHNT and CDR2 YYREEE (reference sequence). In nucleotides, the CDR3 is TGTGCCAGCAGCCCCCCCTCGGTGGAGACCCAGTACTTC. It encodes CASSPPSVETQYF.

The rearrangement joins TRBV19 to TRBJ1-5; tentatively, D is TRBD1 (5 bases). Germline V gives CDR1 LNHDA, CDR2 SQIVND (reference sequence). Trimming shortened V by 8 bases and J by 4 bases, and 15 bases separated the two germline ends. The CDR3 sequence is 14 residues long. CDR3 amino acids: CASLQAGLNQPQHF. The CDR3 DNA is TGTGCCAGTCTTCAGGCAGGGCTTAATCAGCCCCAGCATTTT.

J is TRBJ2-1 and V is TRBV5-1; 13 bases line up with TRBD2. Germline V lookup: CDR1 SGHRS, CDR2 YFSETQ. This CDR3 is 16 amino acids long. V lost 5 bases to trimming and J lost 3 bases; unmatched junction nucleotides: 5. The CDR3 loop reads CASSTSGGAGYNEQFF. CDR3 DNA: TGCGCCAGCAGTACTAGCGGGGGGGCCGGCTACAATGAGCAGTTCTTC.

The chain couples TRBV10-3 to TRBJ2-2; D gene uncertain. Germline V gene sequence: CDR1 ENHRY, CDR2 SYGVKD. The CDR3 has 13 amino acids. V was pared by 6 bases and J by 3 bases, with 8 bases between. CDR3 loop: CAISHPDTGELFF. CDR3 nucleotide sequence: TGTGCCATCAGCCACCCAGACACCGGGGAGCTGTTTTTT.

In DNA, the CDR3 is TGTGCCAGCAGCTCCTCCAGGGGGCGGGATACGCAGTATTTT. Protein sequence: CASSSSRGRDTQYF. The rearrangement links TRBV7-9 to TRBJ2-3; 8 nucleotides match TRBD1. The CDR3 runs to 14 residues. Germline lookup yields CDR1 SEHNR and CDR2 FQNEAQ (reference sequence). V lost 4 bases to trimming and J lost 6 bases; unmatched junction nucleotides: 6.

This clone was seen just once. The V and J genes are TRBV6-1 and TRBJ2-7, with D possibly matching TRBD2 (5 bases). CDR3 size: 12 residues. Per germline, CDR1 MNHNS and CDR2 SASEGT. V was clipped by 6 bases and J by 3 bases, with 9 bases between them. The CDR3 reads CASRDFNYEQYF. The CDR3 nucleotides are TGTGCCAGCAGGGACTTTAACTACGAGCAGTACTTC.

This clone was detected only a few times. This sequence joins TRBV7-3 and TRBJ2-5, with TRBD1 matching over 9 bases. This CDR3 region has 15 residues. The V gene end was trimmed by 5 bases and the J gene end by 5 bases; junction bases not matched to a gene: 9. Germline V gives CDR1 SGHTA, CDR2 FQGTGA. CDR3: CASSGTGTGRETQYF. CDR3 in DNA: TGTGCCAGCAGCGGGACCGGGACAGGGCGGGAGACCCAGTACTTC.

The J gene is TRBJ2-1, the V gene TRBV6-5, with 7 positions matching TRBD2. CDR3 size: 14 residues. Germline lookup yields CDR1 MNHEY and CDR2 SVGAGI. Unmatched junction bases numbered 9, after V lost 10 bases and J lost 3 bases. CDR3 amino acids: CATGPAGDYNEQFF. DNA of the CDR3: TGTGCCACCGGTCCCGCGGGGGACTACAATGAGCAGTTCTTC.

The J gene is TRBJ2-3, the V gene TRBV7-9; D is uncertain. The CDR3 loop spans 12 amino acids. The germline gives CDR1 SEHNR, CDR2 FQNEAQ (reference sequence). V was cut by 4 bases and J by 2 bases, with 4 bases left in between. This CDR3 reads CASSSSTDTQYF. In nucleotides, the CDR3 is TGTGCCAGCAGCTCCTCCACAGATACGCAGTATTTT.

The chain recombines TRBV4-3 with TRBJ2-7, with D unresolved. The V end lost 0 bases, the J end lost 2 bases, and 11 bases lay between the germline ends. Germline V gene sequence: CDR1 LGHNA, CDR2 YSLEER. The CDR3 length is 15 residues. CDR3 sequence (DNA): TGCGCCAGCAGCCAAGACGCGAGCCCCACCTACGAGCAGTACTTC. Translating it yields CASSQDASPTYEQYF.

The chain joins TRBV5-1 to TRBJ1-3, with no clear D. The CDR3 runs to 15 residues. Trimming took 0 bases from V and 0 from J, leaving 7 bases between them. From germline, CDR1 is SGHRS and CDR2 YFSETQ. The DNA of the CDR3 is TGCGCCAGCAGCTTGGACTTTTCCTCTGGAAACACCATATATTTT. Residues: CASSLDFSSGNTIYF.

This chain connects TRBV14 to TRBJ1-2; 8 bases are shared with TRBD1. The CDR3 consists of 14 residues. V lost 3 bases, J lost 5 bases, and 5 bases stayed unmatched. Germline values: CDR1 SGHDN, CDR2 FVKESK. The chain's CDR3 is CASSHQGAMYGYTF. The CDR3 DNA reads as TGTGCCAGCAGCCACCAGGGGGCCATGTATGGCTACACCTTC.

The chain joins TRBV6-1 to TRBJ2-3; D not resolved. The germline CDR1 and CDR2 sequences are MNHNS and SASEGT. V was cut by 2 bases and J by 5 bases, with 5 bases left in between. The CDR3 loop spans 12 amino acids. This CDR3 reads CASSELVDTQYF. In nucleotides, the CDR3 is TGTGCCAGCAGTGAACTTGTAGATACGCAGTATTTT.

The chain carries TRBV9 and TRBJ2-2; unclear D gene. V shed 4 bases and J shed 1 base, with 8 bases lying between them. From germline, CDR1 is SGDLS and CDR2 YYNGEE. The CDR3 is 14 residues long. The CDR3 coding sequence is TGTGCCAGCAGCCCCCGACAGAACACCGGGGAGCTGTTTTTT. It codes for CASSPRQNTGELFF.

This clone occurred a few times. This chain joins TRBV18 and TRBJ1-3; tentative D call: TRBD1 (5 bases). The germline CDR1 and CDR2 sequences are KGHSH and LQKENI. V gave up 3 bases and J gave up 2 bases, with 11 bases separating them. The CDR3 covers 15 residues. The DNA of the CDR3 is TGTGCCAGCTCACCGGGCGGGGCCCCTGGAAACACCATATATTTT. The encoded protein is CASSPGGAPGNTIYF.

This sequence joins TRBV6-4 and TRBJ2-3; 9 bases match TRBD2. Germline CDR1 reads MRHNA; CDR2 reads SNTAGT. V was pared by 9 bases and J by 0 bases, with 7 bases of the junction left unmatched. CDR3 length: 15 residues. DNA of the CDR3: TGTGCCAGTAAAGCGGGAGGCTCAAGCACAGATACGCAGTATTTT. Translating gives CASKAGGSSTDTQYF.

The V call is TRBV19, the J call TRBJ1-3, with a possible D match to TRBD1 (6 bases). CDR1 LNHDA and CDR2 SQIVND come from the germline V gene (reference sequence). This CDR3 is built from 14 residues. With 6 bases removed from V and 4 bases from J, the gap between germline ends came to 13 bases. The CDR3 reads CASSPSGQGNTIYF. In DNA, the CDR3 is TGTGCCAGTAGCCCTTCTGGACAGGGAAACACCATATATTTT.

This clone has a handful of counts. The chain links TRBV28 to TRBJ2-4; D perhaps matches TRBD2 (5 bases). V dropped 0 bases and J dropped 0 bases, with 12 bases sitting between them. Germline CDR1 and CDR2: MDHEN and SYDVKM. The CDR3 extends over 17 amino acids. The CDR3 coding sequence is TGTGCCAGCAGTTTATGGCGGGCCCTTCGAGCCAAAAACATTCAGTACTTC. It encodes CASSLWRALRAKNIQYF.

The DNA of the CDR3 is TGTGCCAGCACCAAGGCCGGGACAGGCTACAATCAGCCCCAGCATTTT. Amino acids: CASTKAGTGYNQPQHF. V is TRBV28 and J is TRBJ1-5, with 8 bases identical to TRBD1. V gave up 7 bases and J gave up 3 bases; unmatched junction bases: 11. The CDR3 is 16 amino acids. CDR1 and CDR2 from the germline V gene are MDHEN and SYDVKM. The variable domain in full, with the rest retrieved from reference TRBV28 and TRBJ1-5, is DVKVTQSSRYLVKRTGEKVFLECVQDMDHENMFWYRQDPGLGLRLIYFSYDVKMKEKGDIPEGYSVSREKKERFSLILESASTNQTSMYLCASTKAGTGYNQPQHFGDGTRLSIL.

The V gene is TRBV9, the J gene TRBJ2-5; TRBD2 matches at 8 bases. Germline loops: CDR1 SGDLS, CDR2 YYNGEE. J was trimmed by 5 bases and V by 3 bases; bases with no gene match: 9. The CDR3 length is 15 residues. CDR3 DNA: TGTGCCAGCAGCGGAGTCGGGGGGGCGGGGGAGACCCAGTACTTC. Encoded protein: CASSGVGGAGETQYF.

The chain joins TRBV28 to TRBJ2-2, with TRBD2 matching over 7 bases. The CDR3 covers 14 residues. Germline V gene sequence: CDR1 MDHEN, CDR2 SYDVKM. Trimming removed 5 bases from V and 4 bases from J; junction bases left unmatched: 4. The CDR3 DNA follows: TGTGCCAGCAGTCCCGGGACTATCACCGGGGAGCTGTTTTTT. This gives the protein CASSPGTITGELFF.

V gene TRBV29-1 combines with J gene TRBJ1-5, with TRBD1 identical over 7 bases. The junction had 5 bases not matched to a gene; V was cut back by 6 bases and J by 0 bases. The CDR3 length is 14 residues. CDR1 and CDR2 (germline): SQVTM, ANQGSEA. DNA for the CDR3: TGCAGCGTAACGACAGGGTTTAGCAATCAGCCCCAGCATTTT. This translates into CSVTTGFSNQPQHF.

The chain couples TRBV5-6 to TRBJ2-2, with 8 bases fitting TRBD1. Per germline, CDR1 SGHDT and CDR2 YYEEEE. The V segment lost 0 bases and the J segment 5 bases; nucleotides outside the gene matches: 6. CDR3 length: 16 amino acids. The chain's CDR3 is CASSLVDRAETGELFF. The CDR3 bases are TGTGCCAGCAGCTTGGTGGACAGGGCGGAGACCGGGGAGCTGTTTTTT.

The chain recombines TRBV7-9 with TRBJ1-2, with D possibly TRBD1 on 5 matching bases. CDR1 and CDR2 (germline): SEHNR, FQNEAQ (reference sequence). V was cut by 5 bases and J by 7 bases, with 17 bases left in between. This CDR3 is 14 amino acids long. CDR3 amino acids: CASSPTGTGGGYTF. Written as DNA, the CDR3 is TGTGCCAGCAGCCCTACGGGGACCGGGGGTGGCTACACCTTC.